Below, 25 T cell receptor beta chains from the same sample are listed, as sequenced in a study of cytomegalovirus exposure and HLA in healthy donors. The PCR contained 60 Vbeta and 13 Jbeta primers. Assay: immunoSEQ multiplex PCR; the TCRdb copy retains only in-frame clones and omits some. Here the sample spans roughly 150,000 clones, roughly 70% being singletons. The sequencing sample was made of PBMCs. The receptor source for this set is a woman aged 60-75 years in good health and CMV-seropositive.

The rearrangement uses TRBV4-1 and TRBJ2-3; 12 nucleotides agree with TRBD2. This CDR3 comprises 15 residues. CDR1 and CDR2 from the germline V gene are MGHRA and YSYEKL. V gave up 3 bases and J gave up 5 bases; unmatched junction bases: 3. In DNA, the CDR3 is TGCGCCAGCAGCCAGGAGGGACTAGCGGGAGATACGCAGTATTTT. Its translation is CASSQEGLAGDTQYF.

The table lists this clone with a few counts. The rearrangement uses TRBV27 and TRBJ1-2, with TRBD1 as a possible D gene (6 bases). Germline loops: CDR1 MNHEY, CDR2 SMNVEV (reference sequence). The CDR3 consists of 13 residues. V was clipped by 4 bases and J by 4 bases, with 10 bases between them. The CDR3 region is CASSSTGTYGYTF. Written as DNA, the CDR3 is TGTGCCAGCAGTTCTACAGGGACCTATGGCTACACCTTC.

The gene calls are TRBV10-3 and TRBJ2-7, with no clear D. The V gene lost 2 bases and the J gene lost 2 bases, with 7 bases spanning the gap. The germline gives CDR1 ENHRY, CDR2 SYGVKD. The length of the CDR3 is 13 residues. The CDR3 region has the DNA TGTGCCATCAGTGAGCCTGACACCTACGAGCAGTACTTC. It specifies CAISEPDTYEQYF.

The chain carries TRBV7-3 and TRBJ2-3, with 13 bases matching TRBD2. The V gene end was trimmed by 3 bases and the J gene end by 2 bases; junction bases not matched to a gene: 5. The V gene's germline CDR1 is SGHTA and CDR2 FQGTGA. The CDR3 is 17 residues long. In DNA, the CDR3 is TGTGCCAGCAGCTTGGCCGGGACTAGCGGGACCACAGATACGCAGTATTTT. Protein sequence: CASSLAGTSGTTDTQYF.

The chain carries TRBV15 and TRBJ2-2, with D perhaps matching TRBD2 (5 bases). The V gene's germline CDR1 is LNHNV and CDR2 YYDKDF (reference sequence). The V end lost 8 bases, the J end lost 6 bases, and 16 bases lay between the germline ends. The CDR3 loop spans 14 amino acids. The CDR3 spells CATLDSFRPGELFF. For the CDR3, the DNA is TGTGCCACCTTGGACTCTTTTAGGCCCGGGGAGCTGTTTTTT.

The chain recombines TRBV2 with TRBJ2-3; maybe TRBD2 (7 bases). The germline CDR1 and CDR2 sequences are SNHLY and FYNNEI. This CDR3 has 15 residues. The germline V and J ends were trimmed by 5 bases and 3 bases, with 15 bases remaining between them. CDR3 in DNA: TGTGCCAGCAGTCCCGCGGGGGCGGGGACAGATACGCAGTATTTT. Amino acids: CASSPAGAGTDTQYF.

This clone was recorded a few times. CDR3 coding DNA: TGCGCCAGCAGCCAGACACGTAATGAAAAACTGTTTTTT. It yields the protein CASSQTRNEKLFF. The chain combines TRBV4-1 with TRBJ1-4; D remains unclear. V was clipped by 3 bases and J by 4 bases, with 6 bases between them. The CDR3 is 13 residues long. Germline assignment: CDR1 MGHRA and CDR2 YSYEKL.

DNA for the CDR3: TGCGCCAGCAGCTCGCCGGGAACAGTACAGACCCAGTACTTC. This encodes CASSSPGTVQTQYF. The chain is built from TRBV4-1 and TRBJ2-5; D is perhaps TRBD2 (5 bases). The CDR3 consists of 14 residues. Germline V gene lookup returns CDR1 MGHRA and CDR2 YSYEKL. V lost 5 bases, J lost 6 bases, and 16 bases lay in between.

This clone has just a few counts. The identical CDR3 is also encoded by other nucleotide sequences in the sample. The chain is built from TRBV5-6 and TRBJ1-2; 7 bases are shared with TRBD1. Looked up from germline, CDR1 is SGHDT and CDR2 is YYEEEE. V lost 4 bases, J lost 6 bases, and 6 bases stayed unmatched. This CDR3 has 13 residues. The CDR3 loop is CASSLRQGDGYTF. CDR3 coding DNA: TGTGCCAGCAGCCTCAGACAGGGCGATGGCTACACCTTC.

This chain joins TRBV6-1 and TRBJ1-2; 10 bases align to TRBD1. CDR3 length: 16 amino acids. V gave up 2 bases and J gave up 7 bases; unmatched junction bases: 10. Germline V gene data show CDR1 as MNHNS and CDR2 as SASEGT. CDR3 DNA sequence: TGTGCCAGCAGTGAATACAGCCGGGACAGGGGTGGTGGCTACACCTTC. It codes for CASSEYSRDRGGGYTF.

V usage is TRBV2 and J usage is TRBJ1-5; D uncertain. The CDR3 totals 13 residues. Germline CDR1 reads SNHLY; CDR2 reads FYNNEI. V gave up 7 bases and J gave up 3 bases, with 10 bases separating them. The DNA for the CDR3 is TGTGCCAGCATTCGCCAGATCAATCAGCCCCAGCATTTT. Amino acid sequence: CASIRQINQPQHF.

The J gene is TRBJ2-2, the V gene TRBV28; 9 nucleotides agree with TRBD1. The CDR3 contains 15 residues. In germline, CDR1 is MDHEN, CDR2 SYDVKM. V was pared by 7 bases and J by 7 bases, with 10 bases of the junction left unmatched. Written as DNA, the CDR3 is TGTGCCAGCACTTCACAGGGGGCGCAGAGCGGGGAGCTGTTTTTT. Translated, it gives CASTSQGAQSGELFF.

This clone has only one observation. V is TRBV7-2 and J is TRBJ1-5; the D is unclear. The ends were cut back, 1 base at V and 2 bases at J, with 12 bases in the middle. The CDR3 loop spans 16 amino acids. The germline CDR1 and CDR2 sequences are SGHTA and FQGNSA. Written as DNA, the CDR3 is TGTGCCAGCAGCTTAGGAGGAACGAGGGGCAATCAGCCCCAGCATTTT. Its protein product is CASSLGGTRGNQPQHF.

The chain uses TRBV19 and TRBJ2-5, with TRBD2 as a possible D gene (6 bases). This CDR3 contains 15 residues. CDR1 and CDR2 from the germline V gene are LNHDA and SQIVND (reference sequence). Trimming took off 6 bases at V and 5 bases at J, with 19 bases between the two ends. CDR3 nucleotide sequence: TGTGCCAGTAGCCCCGGGACTTGGGCTGGGGAGACCCAGTACTTC. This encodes CASSPGTWAGETQYF.

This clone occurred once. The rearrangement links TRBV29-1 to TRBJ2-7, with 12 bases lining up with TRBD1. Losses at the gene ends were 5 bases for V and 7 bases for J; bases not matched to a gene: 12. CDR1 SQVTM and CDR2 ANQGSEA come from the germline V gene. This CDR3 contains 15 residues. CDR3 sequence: CSVKIGTGGAEEQYF. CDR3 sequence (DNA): TGCAGCGTTAAGATCGGGACAGGGGGCGCGGAAGAGCAGTACTTC.

The DNA for the CDR3 is TGTGCCAGCAGCGTAGGAGGACTGGGGACCTACGAGCAGTACTTC. Residues: CASSVGGLGTYEQYF. The chain links TRBV9 to TRBJ2-7; possible D gene TRBD2, 5 bases. Trimming removed 0 bases from V and 2 bases from J, with 12 bases in between. Germline CDR1 SGDLS, CDR2 YYNGEE. The CDR3 is made up of 15 amino acids.

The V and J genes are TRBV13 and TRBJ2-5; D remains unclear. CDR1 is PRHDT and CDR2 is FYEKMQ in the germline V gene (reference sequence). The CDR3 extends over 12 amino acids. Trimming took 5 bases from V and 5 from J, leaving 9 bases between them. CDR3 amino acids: CASSLRLETQYF. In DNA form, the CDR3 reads TGTGCCAGCAGCCTGAGGCTGGAGACCCAGTACTTC.

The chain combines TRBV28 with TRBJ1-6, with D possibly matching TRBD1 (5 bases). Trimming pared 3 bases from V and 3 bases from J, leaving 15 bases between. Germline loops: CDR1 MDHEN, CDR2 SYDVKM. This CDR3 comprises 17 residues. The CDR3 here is CASSFSWGTRYNSPLHF. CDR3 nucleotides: TGTGCCAGCAGTTTCTCTTGGGGGACTCGCTATAATTCACCCCTCCACTTT.

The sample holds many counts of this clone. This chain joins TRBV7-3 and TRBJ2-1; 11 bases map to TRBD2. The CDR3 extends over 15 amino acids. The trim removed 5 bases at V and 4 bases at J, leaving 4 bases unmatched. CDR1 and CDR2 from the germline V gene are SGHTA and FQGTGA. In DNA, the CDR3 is TGTGCCAGCAGCCCCGGGACTAGCGGATACAATGAGCAGTTCTTC. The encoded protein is CASSPGTSGYNEQFF.

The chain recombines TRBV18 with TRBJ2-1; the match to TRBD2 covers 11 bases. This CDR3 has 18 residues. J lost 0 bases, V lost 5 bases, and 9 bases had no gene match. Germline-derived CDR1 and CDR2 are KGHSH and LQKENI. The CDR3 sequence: CASSEGLAAHTSYNEQFF. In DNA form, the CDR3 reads TGTGCCAGCTCAGAGGGACTAGCGGCTCACACCTCCTACAATGAGCAGTTCTTC. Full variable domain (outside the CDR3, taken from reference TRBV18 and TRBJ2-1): NAGVMQNPRHLVRRRGQEARLRCSPMKGHSHVYWYRQLPEEGLKFMVYLQKENIIDESGMPKERFSAEFPKEGPSILRIQQVVRGDSAAYFCASSEGLAAHTSYNEQFFGPGTRLTVL.

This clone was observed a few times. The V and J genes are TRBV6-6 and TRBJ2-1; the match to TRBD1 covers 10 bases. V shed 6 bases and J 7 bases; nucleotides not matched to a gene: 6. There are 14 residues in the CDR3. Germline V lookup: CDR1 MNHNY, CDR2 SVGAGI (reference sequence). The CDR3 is CASSLDRGTNEQFF. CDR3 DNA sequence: TGTGCCAGCAGCTTGGACAGGGGGACGAATGAGCAGTTCTTC.

CDR3 DNA: TGCGCCAGCAGTCTGTCCAGGGGGCCTAGCACAGATACGCAGTATTTT. Protein sequence: CASSLSRGPSTDTQYF. V gene TRBV23-1 combines with J gene TRBJ2-3; 8 nucleotides line up with TRBD1. TRBV23-1 is an open reading frame, and its role is uncertain. There are 16 residues in the CDR3. After removal of 4 bases from V and 0 bases from J, the junction contained 6 bases not matched to a gene.

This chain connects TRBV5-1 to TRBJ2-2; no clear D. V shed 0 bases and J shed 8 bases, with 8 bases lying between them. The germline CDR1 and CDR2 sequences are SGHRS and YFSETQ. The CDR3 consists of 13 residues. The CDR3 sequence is CASSLDLPGELFF. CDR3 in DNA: TGCGCCAGCAGCTTGGACCTACCAGGGGAGCTGTTTTTT.

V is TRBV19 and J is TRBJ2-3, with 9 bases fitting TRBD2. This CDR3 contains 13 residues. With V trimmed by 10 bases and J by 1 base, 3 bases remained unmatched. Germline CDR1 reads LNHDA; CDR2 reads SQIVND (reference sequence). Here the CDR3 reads CATRLAGTDTQYF. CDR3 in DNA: TGTGCCACCAGACTAGCGGGCACAGATACGCAGTATTTT.

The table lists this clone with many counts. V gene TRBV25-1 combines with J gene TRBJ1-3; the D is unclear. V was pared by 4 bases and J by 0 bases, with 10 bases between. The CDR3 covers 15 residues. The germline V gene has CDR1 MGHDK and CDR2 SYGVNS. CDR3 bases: TGTGCCAGCAGTGGAGCACAGCTCTCTGGAAACACCATATATTTT. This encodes CASSGAQLSGNTIYF. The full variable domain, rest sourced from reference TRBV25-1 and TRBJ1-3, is EADIYQTPRYLVIGTGKKITLECSQTMGHDKMYWYQQDPGMELHLIHYSYGVNSTEKGDLSSESTVSRIRTEHFPLTLESARPSHTSQYLCASSGAQLSGNTIYFGEGSWLTVV.